This T cell receptor beta chain was sequenced for a study of blood T cell repertoires in COVID-19. Study as a whole: The analysed material was cDNA or gDNA that came from T cells, B-cell-depleted T cells, or PBMCs.

Original processing methods: Amplification of reference gene primers provided the estimated nucleated cell counts. Using immunoSEQ multiplex PCR, the repertoire was profiled, and TCRdb retains in-frame clones only, with some absent. Clone size and the V and J calls come from that table; the DNA yielded D and trimming. The table shows 150,000 to 200,000 clones, with just under 90% occurring only once. CDR1 and CDR2 (germline): SGHNT, YYREEE (reference sequence). The V end lost 2 bases, the J end lost 3 bases, and 5 bases lay between the germline ends. The CDR3 length is 12 residues. The genes are TRBV5-4 and TRBJ1-2; D remains ambiguous. The specimen was peripheral blood. The TCR was taken from a woman younger than 30 who had recovered from COVID-19. The CDR3 coding sequence is TGTGCCAGCAGCTTAAGCTACTATGGCTACACCTTC. Protein sequence: CASSLSYYGYTF.